This T cell receptor beta chain was found in a study of shared clonotypes between healthy human individuals. Input per replicate PCR of unsorted PBMC was 300 ng DNA, corresponding to tens of thousands of T cell genomes. Sequencing was performed with immunoSEQ multiplex PCR; in TCRdb, only in-frame clones are kept and a portion is missing. The sample records some 490,000 clones, approximately 80% being singletons. Genomic DNA came from tens of millions of PBMCs in unsorted samples. In this sample, this clone turned up a few times. Its antigen is unidentified. Study conclusions and caveats: The study drew on few donors, limiting represented genetic and exposure-history diversity.

Trimming took 4 bases from V and 6 from J; bases not matched to a gene: 6. The CDR3 runs 15 residues. The germline gives CDR1 MNHEY, CDR2 SMNVEV (reference sequence). This sequence originates from a woman aged 40 to 50 in good health. Some clones in this sample may be carry-over from other donors' samples. Sequencing was carried out using PBMCs. V and J are TRBV27 and TRBJ2-7, with 13 bases fitting TRBD2. The CDR3 region is CASSSGLAGSPEQYF. CDR3 bases: TGTGCCAGCAGTTCGGGACTAGCGGGATCCCCCGAGCAGTACTTC.